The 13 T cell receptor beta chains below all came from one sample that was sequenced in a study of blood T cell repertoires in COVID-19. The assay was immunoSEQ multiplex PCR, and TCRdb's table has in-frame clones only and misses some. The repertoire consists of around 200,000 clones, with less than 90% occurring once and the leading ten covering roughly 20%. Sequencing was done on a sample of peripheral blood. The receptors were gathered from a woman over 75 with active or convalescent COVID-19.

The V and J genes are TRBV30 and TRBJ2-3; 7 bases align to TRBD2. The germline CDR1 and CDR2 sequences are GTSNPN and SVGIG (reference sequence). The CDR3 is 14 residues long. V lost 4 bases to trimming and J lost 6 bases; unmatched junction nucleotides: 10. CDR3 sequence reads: CAWKKGGSRDTQYF. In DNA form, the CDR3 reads TGTGCCTGGAAAAAGGGCGGGAGCAGGGATACGCAGTATTTT.

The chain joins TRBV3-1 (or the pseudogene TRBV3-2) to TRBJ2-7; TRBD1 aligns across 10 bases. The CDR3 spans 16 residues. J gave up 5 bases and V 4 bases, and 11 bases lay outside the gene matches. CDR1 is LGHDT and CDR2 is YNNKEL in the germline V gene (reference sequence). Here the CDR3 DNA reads TGTGCCAGCAGCCCAAACCGGGACAGGGGCGGGAACGAGCAGTACTTC. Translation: CASSPNRDRGGNEQYF.

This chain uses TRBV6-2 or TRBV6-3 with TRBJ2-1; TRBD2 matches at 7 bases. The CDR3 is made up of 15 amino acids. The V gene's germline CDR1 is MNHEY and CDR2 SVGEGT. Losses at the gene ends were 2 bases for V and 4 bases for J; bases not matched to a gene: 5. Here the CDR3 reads CASSYGVGGYNEQFF. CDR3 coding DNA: TGTGCCAGCAGTTACGGGGTCGGGGGGTACAATGAGCAGTTCTTC.

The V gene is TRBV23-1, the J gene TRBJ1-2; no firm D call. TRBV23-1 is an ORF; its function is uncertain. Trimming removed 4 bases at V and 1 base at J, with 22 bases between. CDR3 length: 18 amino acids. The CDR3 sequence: CASSPNPLELSCNYGYTF. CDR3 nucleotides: TGCGCCAGCAGTCCCAATCCCCTTGAACTTAGCTGTAACTATGGCTACACCTTC.

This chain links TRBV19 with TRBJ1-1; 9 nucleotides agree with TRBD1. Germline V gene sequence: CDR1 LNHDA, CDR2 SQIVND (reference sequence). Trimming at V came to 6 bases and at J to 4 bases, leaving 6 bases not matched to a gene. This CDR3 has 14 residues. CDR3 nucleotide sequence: TGTGCCAGTAGAACGACAGGGGGGGTCACTGAAGCTTTCTTT. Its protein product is CASRTTGGVTEAFF.

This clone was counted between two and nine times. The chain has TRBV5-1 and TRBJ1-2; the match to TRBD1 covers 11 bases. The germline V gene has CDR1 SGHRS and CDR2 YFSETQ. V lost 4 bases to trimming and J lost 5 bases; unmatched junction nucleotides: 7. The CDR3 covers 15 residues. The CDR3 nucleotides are TGCGCCAGCAGCAATGGGACAGGGGGGACTTATGGCTACACCTTC. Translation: CASSNGTGGTYGYTF.

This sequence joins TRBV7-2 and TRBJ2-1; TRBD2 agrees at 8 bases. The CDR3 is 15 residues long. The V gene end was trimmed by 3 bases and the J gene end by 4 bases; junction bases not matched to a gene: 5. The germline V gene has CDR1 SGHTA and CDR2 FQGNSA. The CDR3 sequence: CASSFGTRRYNEQFF. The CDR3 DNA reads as TGTGCCAGCAGCTTCGGGACTAGGAGGTACAATGAGCAGTTCTTC. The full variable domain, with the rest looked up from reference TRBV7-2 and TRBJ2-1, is GAGVSQSPSNKVTEKGKDVELRCDPISGHTALYWYRQSLGQGLEFLIYFQGNSAPDKSGLPSDRFSAERTGGSVSTLTIQRTQQEDSAVYLCASSFGTRRYNEQFFGPGTRLTVL.

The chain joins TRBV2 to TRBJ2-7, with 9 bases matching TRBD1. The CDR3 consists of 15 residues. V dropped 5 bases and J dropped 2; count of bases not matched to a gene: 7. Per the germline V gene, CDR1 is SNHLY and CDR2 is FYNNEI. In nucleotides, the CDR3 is TGTGCCAGCAGTAAACCGGGACAGGGTACCTACGAGCAGTACTTC. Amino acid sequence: CASSKPGQGTYEQYF.

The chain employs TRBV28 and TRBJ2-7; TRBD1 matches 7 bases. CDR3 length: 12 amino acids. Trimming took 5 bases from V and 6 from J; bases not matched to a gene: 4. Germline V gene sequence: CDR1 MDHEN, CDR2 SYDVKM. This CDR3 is CASSLAGGEQYF. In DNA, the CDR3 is TGTGCCAGCAGTCTCGCAGGGGGCGAGCAGTACTTC.

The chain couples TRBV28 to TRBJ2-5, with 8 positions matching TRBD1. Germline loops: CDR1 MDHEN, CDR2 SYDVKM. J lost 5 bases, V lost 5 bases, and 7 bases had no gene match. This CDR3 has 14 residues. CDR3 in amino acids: CASSTPGGWETQYF. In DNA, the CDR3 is TGTGCCAGCAGTACCCCAGGGGGCTGGGAGACCCAGTACTTC. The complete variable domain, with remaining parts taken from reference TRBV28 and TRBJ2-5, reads DVKVTQSSRYLVKRTGEKVFLECVQDMDHENMFWYRQDPGLGLRLIYFSYDVKMKEKGDIPEGYSVSREKKERFSLILESASTNQTSMYLCASSTPGGWETQYFGPGTRLLVL.

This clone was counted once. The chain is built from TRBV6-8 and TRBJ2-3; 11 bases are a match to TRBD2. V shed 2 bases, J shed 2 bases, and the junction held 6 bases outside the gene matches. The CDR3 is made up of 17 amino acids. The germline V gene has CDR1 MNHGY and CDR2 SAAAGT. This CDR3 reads CASSYTSGSSFTDTQYF. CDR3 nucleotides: TGTGCCAGCAGTTACACTAGCGGGAGCTCTTTCACAGATACGCAGTATTTT.

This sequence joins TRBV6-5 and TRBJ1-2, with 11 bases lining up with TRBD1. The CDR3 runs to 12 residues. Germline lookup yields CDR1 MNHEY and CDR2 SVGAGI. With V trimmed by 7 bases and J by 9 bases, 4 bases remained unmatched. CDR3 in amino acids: CASIGTGGRYTF. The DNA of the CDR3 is TGTGCCAGCATAGGGACAGGGGGACGCTACACCTTC.

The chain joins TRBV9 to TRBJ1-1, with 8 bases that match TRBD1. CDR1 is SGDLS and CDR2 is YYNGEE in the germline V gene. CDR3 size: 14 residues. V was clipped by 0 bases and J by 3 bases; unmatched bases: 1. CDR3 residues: CASSVEQGDTEAFF. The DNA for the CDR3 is TGTGCCAGCAGCGTAGAACAGGGGGACACTGAAGCTTTCTTT.